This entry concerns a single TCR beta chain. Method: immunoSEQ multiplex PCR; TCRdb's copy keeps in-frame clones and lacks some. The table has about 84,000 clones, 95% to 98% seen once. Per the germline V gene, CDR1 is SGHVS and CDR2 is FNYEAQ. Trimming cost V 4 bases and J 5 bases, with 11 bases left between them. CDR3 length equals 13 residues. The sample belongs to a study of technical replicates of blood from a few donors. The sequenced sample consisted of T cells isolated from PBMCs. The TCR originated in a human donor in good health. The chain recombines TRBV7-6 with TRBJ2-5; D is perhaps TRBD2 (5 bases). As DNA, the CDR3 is TGTGCCAGCAGCTCCTCCTGGAGGGAGACCCAGTACTTC. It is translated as CASSSSWRETQYF.